Listed here is a single T cell receptor beta chain. The target antigen is unknown. The sample belongs to a study of T cell responses to AZD1222 COVID-19 vaccine. Study observations and caveats: Spike-specific TCR breadth and depth went up after people got two AZD1222 doses.

CDR3 length: 12 amino acids. Germline V gives CDR1 SGHAT, CDR2 FQNNGV. The V gene lost 4 bases and the J gene lost 2 bases, with 6 bases spanning the gap. Produced via immunoSEQ multiplex PCR; TCRdb's table is partial and in-frame only. Of approximately 200,000 clones listed, around 92% were seen once; the top ten hold roughly a tenth. The sequence derives from an adult in good health. The input for sequencing was peripheral blood, taken on day 0 of AZD1222 vaccination. The chain has TRBV11-2 and TRBJ2-7, with D unresolved. CDR3 sequence: CASSSYPYEQYF. The CDR3 DNA is TGTGCCAGCAGCTCTTACCCCTACGAGCAGTACTTC. The full variable domain, its missing parts supplied by reference TRBV11-2 and TRBJ2-7, is EAGVAQSPRYKIIEKRQSVAFWCNPISGHATLYWYQQILGQGPKLLIQFQNNGVVDDSQLPKDRFSAERLKGVDSTLKIQPAKLEDSAVYLCASSSYPYEQYFGPGTRLTVT.